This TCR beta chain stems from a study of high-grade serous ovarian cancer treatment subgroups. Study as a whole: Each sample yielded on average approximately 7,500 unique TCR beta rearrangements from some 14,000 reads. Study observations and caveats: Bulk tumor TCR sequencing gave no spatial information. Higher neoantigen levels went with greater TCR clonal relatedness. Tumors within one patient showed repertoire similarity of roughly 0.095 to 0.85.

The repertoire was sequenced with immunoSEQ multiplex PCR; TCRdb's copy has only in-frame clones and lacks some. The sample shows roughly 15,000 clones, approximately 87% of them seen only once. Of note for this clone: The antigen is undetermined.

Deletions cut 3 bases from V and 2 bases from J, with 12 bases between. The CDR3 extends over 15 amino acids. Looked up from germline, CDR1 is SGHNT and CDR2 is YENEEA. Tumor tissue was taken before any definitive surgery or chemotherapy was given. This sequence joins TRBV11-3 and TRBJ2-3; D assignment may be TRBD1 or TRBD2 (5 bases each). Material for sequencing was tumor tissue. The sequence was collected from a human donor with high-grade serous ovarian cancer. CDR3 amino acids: CASSFRGVATDTQYF. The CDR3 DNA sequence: TGTGCCAGCAGCTTTCGAGGGGTCGCCACAGATACGCAGTATTTT.